The clone carrying this T cell receptor beta chain was seen at least ten times. The antigen is undetermined. Regions amplified from RNA transcripts were the TCR beta CDR3 regions. Carried out on the TCR CDR3, a first-round RT-PCR used the HTBI primer set. TCRdb re-called the multiplex PCR reads through MiXCR, storing one row per CDR3 protein. The data show roughly 130,000 distinct CDR3 sequences, around 20% seen once. The CDR3 has 15 residues. CDR1 is KGHSH and CDR2 is LQKENI in the germline V gene. The V end was cut by 1 base, the J end by 1 base, with 10 bases between. This sample was taken from a study of T cells in Graves' hyperthyroidism and ophthalmopathy. Study outcomes and limitations: It was a median 6.5 months before onset that the model predicted ophthalmopathy.

PBMCs were sourced from around 10 ml fresh peripheral blood. The V call is TRBV18, the J call TRBJ1-2; a possible D gene is TRBD1 (6 bases). This TCR derives from a woman in her forties or fifties with Graves' hyperthyroidism that later progressed to Graves' ophthalmopathy. Sequencing was performed on blood. CDR3 in DNA: TGTGCCAGCTCACCACGAGGGGACATTAACTATGGCTACACCTTC. Protein: CASSPRGDINYGYTF.